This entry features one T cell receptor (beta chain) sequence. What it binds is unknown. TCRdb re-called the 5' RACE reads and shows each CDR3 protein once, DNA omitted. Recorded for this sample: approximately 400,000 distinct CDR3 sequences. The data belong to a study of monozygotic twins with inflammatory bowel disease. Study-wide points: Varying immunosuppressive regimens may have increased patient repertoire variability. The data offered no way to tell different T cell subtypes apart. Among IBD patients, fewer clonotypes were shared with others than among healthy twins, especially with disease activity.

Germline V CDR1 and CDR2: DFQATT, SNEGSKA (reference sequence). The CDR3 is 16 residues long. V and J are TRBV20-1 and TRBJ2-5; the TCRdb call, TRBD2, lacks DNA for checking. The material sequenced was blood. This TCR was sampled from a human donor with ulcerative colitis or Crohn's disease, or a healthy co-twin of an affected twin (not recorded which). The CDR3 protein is CSARSQAGLSRETQYF.